A single sample is the source of the 10 T cell receptor beta chains below, sequenced in a study of chemoradiotherapy in HPV16-positive cancers (dated 2022 in TCRdb). Libraries were constructed by the immunoSEQ multiplex PCR assay. Held by TCRdb, this immuneACCESS table contains in-frame sequences only and omits some clones. Under half of the omission traces to an unresolved V gene where checked; the cause of the rest is unknown. Counted in this sample were about 67,000 clones; around nine tenths of them appeared once. Over 4% of the sample comes from the top ten. This material consisted of blood, taken from a patient who underwent chemoradiotherapy. The receptors come from a human donor with HPV-associated anogenital cancer.

The chain joins TRBV5-1 to TRBJ2-4, with 8 nucleotides matching TRBD1. With V trimmed by 3 bases and J by 3 bases, 5 bases remained unmatched. This CDR3 contains 15 residues. Germline loops: CDR1 SGHRS, CDR2 YFSETQ. This CDR3 is CASSSTGDGKNIQYF. In DNA, the CDR3 is TGCGCCAGCAGCTCGACAGGGGATGGCAAAAACATTCAGTACTTC.

This clone was recorded once. The V call is TRBV5-1, the J call TRBJ2-3; D is uncertain. Between the trimmed V and J ends, which lost 5 bases and 6 bases, there was a span of 7 bases. The germline gives CDR1 SGHRS, CDR2 YFSETQ. The CDR3 is made up of 11 amino acids. DNA of the CDR3: TGCGCCAGCAGGGCCGCGGATACGCAGTATTTT. Translation: CASRAADTQYF. Drawing the rest from reference TRBV5-1 and TRBJ2-3, the complete variable domain is KAGVTQTPRYLIKTRGQQVTLSCSPISGHRSVSWYQQTPGQGLQFLFEYFSETQRNKGNFPGRFSGRQFSNSRSEMNVSTLELGDSALYLCASRAADTQYFGPGTRLTVL.

J is TRBJ2-2 and V is TRBV10-1; 10 bases fit TRBD1. The CDR3 has 15 amino acids. The J segment lost 7 bases and the V segment lost 3 bases, leaving 5 bases of the junction unmatched. Looked up from germline, CDR1 is WNHNN and CDR2 is SYGVQD (reference sequence). The CDR3 is CASSDRGQGIGELFF. As DNA, the CDR3 is TGCGCCAGCAGTGACCGGGGACAGGGGATCGGGGAGCTGTTTTTT.

A few counts support this clone. The chain couples TRBV2 to TRBJ2-7, with D possibly TRBD1 on 5 matching bases. The germline V gene has CDR1 SNHLY and CDR2 FYNNEI. The V gene lost 3 bases and the J gene lost 1 base, with 10 bases spanning the gap. CDR3 length equals 14 residues. CDR3 residues: CASSDSGLSYEQYF. The CDR3 DNA is TGTGCCAGCAGTGACTCAGGGCTGTCCTACGAGCAGTACTTC.

V is TRBV15 and J is TRBJ2-7; 8 bases map to TRBD1. The CDR3 loop spans 13 amino acids. V lost 4 bases to trimming and J lost 5 bases; unmatched junction nucleotides: 4. The germline CDR1 and CDR2 sequences are LNHNV and YYDKDF (reference sequence). CDR3 nucleotide sequence: TGTGCCACCAGCATGGACAGGGCCCACGAGCAGTACTTC. Encoded protein: CATSMDRAHEQYF.

V and J are TRBV6-4 and TRBJ1-6, with 8 bases identical to TRBD1. Germline V gives CDR1 MRHNA, CDR2 SNTAGT. The CDR3 runs to 15 residues. J gave up 8 bases and V 6 bases, and 9 bases lay outside the gene matches. CDR3 region: CASRPQGQVDSPLHF. CDR3 DNA sequence: TGTGCCAGCAGACCCCAGGGACAGGTTGATTCACCCCTCCACTTT.

This clone qualifies as medium-sized. An end of the junction differs from the germline gene, which may be a read error. This sequence joins TRBV7-7 and TRBJ2-3; TRBD2 might be the D (5 bases). This CDR3 comprises 15 residues. Germline lookup yields CDR1 SSHAT and CDR2 FNYEAQ (reference sequence). The CDR3 DNA is TGTGCTAGCAGCTTGGGGTCCCTAGCCACAGATACGCAGTATTTT. Its translation: CASSLGSLATDTQYF.

The gene calls are TRBV9 and TRBJ1-2, with D perhaps matching TRBD1 (6 bases). This CDR3 has 14 amino acids. V lost 0 bases and J 4 bases, leaving 10 bases between the germline ends. Germline V gene sequence: CDR1 SGDLS, CDR2 YYNGEE. The CDR3 DNA reads as TGTGCCAGCAGCGTAGGGGGAGGGGGCTATGGCTACACCTTC. Translation gives CASSVGGGGYGYTF.

This chain uses TRBV5-8 with TRBJ1-5; D remains unclear. Trimming removed 6 bases at V and 4 bases at J, with 17 bases between. Germline V CDR1 and CDR2: SGHTS, YDEGEE. The CDR3 spans 15 residues. For the CDR3, the DNA is TGTGCCAGCACCCGTTCCGCAAAAATAAATCAGCCCCAGCATTTT. This gives the protein CASTRSAKINQPQHF.

The chain is built from TRBV4-2 and TRBJ2-1; D gene unclear. Germline V gives CDR1 LGHNA, CDR2 YNFKEQ. This CDR3 has 16 residues. V lost 0 bases and J 2 bases, leaving 11 bases between the germline ends. Here the CDR3 DNA reads TGTGCCAGCAGCCAAGAGGGTGGCGTAACCTACAATGAGCAGTTCTTC. Translating gives CASSQEGGVTYNEQFF.